Here is one T cell receptor beta chain with its context. What it binds is unknown. The sample originates from a study of cytomegalovirus exposure and HLA in healthy donors. On the study more broadly: Within the Caucasian-associated ancestry cluster were approximately 77% of the approximately 370 genotyped donors. Study outcomes and limitations: Most CMV-associated TCR beta chains appeared HLA-restricted in a later analysis.

Between the trimmed V and J ends, which lost 1 base and 4 bases, there was a span of 13 bases. Germline CDR1 and CDR2: SEHNR and FQNEAQ (reference sequence). CDR3 length: 15 residues. With 60 Vbeta and 13 Jbeta primers, the PCR was carried out. Sequenced by immunoSEQ multiplex PCR; TCRdb stores in-frame clones only, minus some. The sample comprises approximately 160,000 clones, about 85% of which are singletons, and 1% to 1.5% rests with the top ten. The V and J genes are TRBV7-9 and TRBJ1-2; D is perhaps TRBD1 (6 bases). This TCR came from a man aged 50-59 years in good health and CMV-seropositive. Material: PBMCs. The CDR3 here is CASSLGDTGAYGYTF. As DNA, the CDR3 is TGTGCCAGCAGCTTAGGGGACACTGGGGCCTATGGCTACACCTTC.